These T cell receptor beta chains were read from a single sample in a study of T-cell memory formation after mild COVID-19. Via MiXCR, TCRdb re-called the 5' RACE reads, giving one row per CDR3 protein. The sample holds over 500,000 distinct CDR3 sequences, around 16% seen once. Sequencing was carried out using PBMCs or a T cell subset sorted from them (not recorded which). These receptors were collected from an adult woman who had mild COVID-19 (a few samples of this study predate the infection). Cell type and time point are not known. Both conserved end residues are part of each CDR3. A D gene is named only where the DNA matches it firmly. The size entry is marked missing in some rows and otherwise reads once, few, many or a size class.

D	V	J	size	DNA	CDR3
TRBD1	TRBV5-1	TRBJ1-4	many	TGCGCCAGCAGCCGACAGGGGATTGGGACTAATGAAAAACTGTTTTTT	CASSRQGIGTNEKLFF
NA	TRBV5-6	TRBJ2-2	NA	TGTGCCAGCAGCTCCACCGGGACAACCACCGGGGAGCTGTTTTTT	CASSSTGTTTGELFF
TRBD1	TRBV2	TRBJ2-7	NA	TGTGCCAGCAGATCCCCAGCTGCAGGGGGTTCCTACGAGCAGTACTTC	CASRSPAAGGSYEQYF
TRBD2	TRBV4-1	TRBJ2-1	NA	TGCGCCAGCAGCTATACTAGCGGGAGAATCAATGAGCAGTTCTTC	CASSYTSGRINEQFF
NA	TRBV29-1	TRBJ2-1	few	TGCAGCGTGGGGGACACACACAATGAGCAGTTCTTC	CSVGDTHNEQFF
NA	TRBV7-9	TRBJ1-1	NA	TGTGCCAGCAGCGCCACACGAAACACTGAAGCTTTCTTT	CASSATRNTEAFF
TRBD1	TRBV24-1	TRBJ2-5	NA	TGTGCCACCAGGGGACAGGGGGCGGAAGAGACCCAGTACTTC	CATRGQGAEETQYF
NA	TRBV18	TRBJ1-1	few	TGTGCCAGCTCACCCGTGGCGCGCTCTGAAGCTTTCTTT	CASSPVARSEAFF
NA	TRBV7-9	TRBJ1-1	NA	TGTGCCAGCAGCTTAGATCAGGGGAAGGAAGCTTTCTTT	CASSLDQGKEAFF
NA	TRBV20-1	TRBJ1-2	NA	TGCAGTGCTAGTGACGGCTTATCTAACTATGGCTACACCTTC	CSASDGLSNYGYTF
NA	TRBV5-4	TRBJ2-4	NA	TGTGCCAGCAGCTTGGAGGGGAGGAGGGCCAAAAACATTCAGTACTTC	CASSLEGRRAKNIQYF
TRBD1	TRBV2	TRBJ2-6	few	TGTGCCACTACTCCGGACAGGGGGACTGGGGCCAACGTCCTGACTTTC	CATTPDRGTGANVLTF
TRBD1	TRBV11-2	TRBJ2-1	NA	TGTGCCAGCAGCTCCGGGACAGCCCGTTTCTTC	CASSSGTARFF
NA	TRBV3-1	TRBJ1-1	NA	TGTGCCAGCAGCCACGGCGACGGTGAAGCTTTCTTT	CASSHGDGEAFF
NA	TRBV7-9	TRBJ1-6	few	TGTGCCAGCAGCTTAGGGCAGGGGTTCTATAATTCACCCCTCCACTTT	CASSLGQGFYNSPLHF
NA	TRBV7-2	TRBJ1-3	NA	TGTGCCAGCAGCCTAAGGCATCGGAACACCATATATTTT	CASSLRHRNTIYF
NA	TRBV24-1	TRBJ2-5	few	TGTGCCACCAGTCAGGGACGGCACATTCAAGAGACCCAGTACTTC	CATSQGRHIQETQYF
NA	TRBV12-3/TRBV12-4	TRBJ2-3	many	TGTGCCAGCAGTCGACGGCGGGGCAGCACAGATACGCAGTATTTT	CASSRRRGSTDTQYF
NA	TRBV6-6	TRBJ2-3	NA	TGTGCCAGCAGTTATGTAAAGAGGGTGGATACGCAGTATTTT	CASSYVKRVDTQYF
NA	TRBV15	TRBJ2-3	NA	TGTGCCACCAGCAGGGAACACCCCGGGGGAACAGATACGCAGTATTTT	CATSREHPGGTDTQYF
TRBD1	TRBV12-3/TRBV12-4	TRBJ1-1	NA	TGTGCCAGCAAAGATGGACAGGGGACTGAAGCTTTCTTT	CASKDGQGTEAFF
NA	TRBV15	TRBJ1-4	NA	TGTGCCACCAGCAGAGCAAGGGACATAAATGAAAAACTGTTTTTT	CATSRARDINEKLFF
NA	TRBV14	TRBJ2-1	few	TGTGCCAGCAGCCAAGATTTAGGACAGGGCCCGCGGGGGTACAATGAGCAGTTCTTC	CASSQDLGQGPRGYNEQFF
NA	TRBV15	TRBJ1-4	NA	TGTGCCACCAGCAAATACAAGGACACAACTAATGAAAAACTGTTTTTT	CATSKYKDTTNEKLFF
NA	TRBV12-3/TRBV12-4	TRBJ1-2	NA	TGTGCCAGCAGGAGAACGGGACGGACGAACTATGGCTACACCTTC	CASRRTGRTNYGYTF
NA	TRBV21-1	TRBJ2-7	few	TGTGCCAGCAGCAAAAGGCGCCCCGGGACGACCTACGAGCAGTACTTC	CASSKRRPGTTYEQYF
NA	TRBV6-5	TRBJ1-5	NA	TGTGCCAGCAAGAGCGGTACAGTTCAAAATCAGCCCCAGCATTTT	CASKSGTVQNQPQHF
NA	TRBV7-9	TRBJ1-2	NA	TGTGCCAGCAGCTTCAAATCCCCCTCGATGAACGGTGGCTACACCTTC	CASSFKSPSMNGGYTF
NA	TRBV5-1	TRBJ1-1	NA	TGCGCCAGCAGCTTGGCCCCGTTGGTGAACACTGAAGCTTTCTTT	CASSLAPLVNTEAFF
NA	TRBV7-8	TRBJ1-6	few	TGTGCCAGCAGCCTTAATGTGGAGGGATTTAATTCACCCCTCCACTTT	CASSLNVEGFNSPLHF
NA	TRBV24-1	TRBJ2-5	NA	TGTGCCACCAGTGATTGGGGCCTGGAGGAGACCCAGTACTTC	CATSDWGLEETQYF
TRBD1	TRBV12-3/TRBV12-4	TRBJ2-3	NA	TGTGCCAGCAGGCGACAGGGGGCGGCCGCAGATACGCAGTATTTT	CASRRQGAAADTQYF
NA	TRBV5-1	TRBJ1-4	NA	TGCGCCAGCAGCTTGGCTGGAGTAACTAATGAAAAACTGTTTTTT	CASSLAGVTNEKLFF
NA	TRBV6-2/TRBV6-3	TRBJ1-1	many	TGTGCCAGCGCAAGACGGGACGGCACTGAAGCTTTCTTT	CASARRDGTEAFF
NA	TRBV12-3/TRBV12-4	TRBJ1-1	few	TGTGCCAGCAGTGGACAGCCGGGGAACACTGAAGCTTTCTTT	CASSGQPGNTEAFF
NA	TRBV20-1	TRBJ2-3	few	TGCAGTGCTAGAGATGTGGGGGCGGATACGCAGTATTTT	CSARDVGADTQYF
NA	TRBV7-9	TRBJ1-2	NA	TGTGCCAGCAGCTTAGATCTATTGAACTATGGCTACACCTTC	CASSLDLLNYGYTF
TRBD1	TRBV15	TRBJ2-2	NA	TGTGCCGTTGGCAGGGGGTCAGGAACCGGGGAGCTGTTTTTT	CAVGRGSGTGELFF
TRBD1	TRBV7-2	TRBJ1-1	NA	TGTGCCAGCAGCCCTCGGACAGGGGGCGGCGATGAAGCTTTCTTT	CASSPRTGGGDEAFF
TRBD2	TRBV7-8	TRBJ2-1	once	TGTGCCAGCAGCTTACTTCCCCTAGCGGGAGGGCGCTACAATGAGCAGTTCTTC	CASSLLPLAGGRYNEQFF
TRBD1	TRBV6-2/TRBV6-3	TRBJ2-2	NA	TGTGCCAGCAGAGATGGGACAGGGGAGATCGGGGAGCTGTTTTTT	CASRDGTGEIGELFF
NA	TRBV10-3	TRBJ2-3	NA	TGTGCCATCAGTGGGGATACGAATACGCAGTATTTT	CAISGDTNTQYF
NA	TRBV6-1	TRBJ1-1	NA	TGTGCCAGCAACTATCAAGTTATGAACACTGAAGCTTTCTTT	CASNYQVMNTEAFF
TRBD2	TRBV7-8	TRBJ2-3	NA	TGTGCCAGCAGCTTAATCGATAGCGGGGAAACTACAGATACGCAGTATTTT	CASSLIDSGETTDTQYF
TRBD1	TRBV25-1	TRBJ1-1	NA	TGTGCCAGCATGGAAGGGGGCAGGACTGAAGCTTTCTTT	CASMEGGRTEAFF
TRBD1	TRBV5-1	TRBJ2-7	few	TGCGCCAGCAGCAGGACAGGGGGCGCCCCCGAGCAGTACTTC	CASSRTGGAPEQYF
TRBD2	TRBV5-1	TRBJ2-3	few	TGCGCCAGCAGCCCAGATGGGGGGGTCACCAATACGCAGTATTTT	CASSPDGGVTNTQYF